The sample holds one count of the clone carrying this T cell receptor (beta chain). What it recognizes is unknown. The sample is drawn from a study of cytomegalovirus exposure and HLA in healthy donors. Findings and caveats of the study: Earlier analysis yielded a pattern in which most TCR beta V segments were productive about 90% or about 30% of the time. Most TCR sequences proved rare, with some public TCRs found in many donors. It was only CMV serostatus that was available as immune exposure information.

Both 60 Vbeta primers and 13 Jbeta primers went into the PCR. Profiling relied on immunoSEQ multiplex PCR, and the TCRdb table lists in-frame clones only, not all of them. The sample shows 150,000 to 200,000 clones, 81% of them seen only once. There are 15 residues in the CDR3. CDR1 and CDR2 (germline): SGDLS, YYNGEE. Germline trimming cut 4 bases from V and 5 bases from J; bases unmatched to any gene: 9. The rearrangement uses TRBV9 and TRBJ2-1, with 7 positions matching TRBD1. This clonotype was obtained from a man between 35 and 55 years old in good health and CMV-seropositive. The sequenced material came from PBMCs. CDR3 protein: CASSTQGDSHNEQFF. The DNA of the CDR3 is TGTGCCAGCAGCACCCAGGGGGACAGCCACAATGAGCAGTTCTTC.